This is a list of T cell receptor beta chains from one sample in a study of cytomegalovirus exposure and HLA in healthy donors. Only in-frame clones appear in the TCRdb table, and some are missing; sequencing was by immunoSEQ multiplex PCR. The data hold approximately 100,000 clones, with approximately 81% observed a single time. The sequencing input was PBMCs. Receptor source: a woman between 40 and 50 years old in good health and CMV-seropositive. CDR3s include the opening cysteine and the closing phenylalanine or tryptophan. D genes are given only for firm matches. Expanded clones are given a class, and other clones once, few, many or no size at all.

D gene: .
clone size: .
V gene: TRBV5-1
J gene: TRBJ2-7
CDR3 protein: CASSFRTPPYEQYF
CDR3 DNA: TGCGCCAGCAGCTTTCGTACCCCTCCCTACGAGCAGTACTTC

D gene: .
clone size: .
V gene: TRBV5-5
J gene: TRBJ2-1
CDR3 protein: CASSSRQYNEQFF
CDR3 DNA: TGTGCCAGCAGCTCCCGACAGTACAATGAGCAGTTCTTC

D gene: .
clone size: once
V gene: TRBV5-6
J gene: TRBJ2-5
CDR3 protein: CASSFTGLGETQYF
CDR3 DNA: TGTGCCAGCAGCTTTACCGGTCTCGGAGAGACCCAGTACTTC

D gene: .
clone size: .
V gene: TRBV19
J gene: TRBJ2-7
CDR3 protein: CASSIASSGGYEQYF
CDR3 DNA: TGTGCCAGTAGTATAGCATCAAGCGGCGGTTACGAGCAGTACTTC

D gene: TRBD2
clone size: .
V gene: TRBV2
J gene: TRBJ2-1
CDR3 protein: CASSEMATSGNNEQFF
CDR3 DNA: TGTGCCAGCAGTGAAATGGCGACTAGCGGGAACAATGAGCAGTTCTTC

D gene: .
clone size: .
V gene: TRBV18
J gene: TRBJ2-7
CDR3 protein: CASSQGRHEQYF
CDR3 DNA: TGTGCCAGCTCACAGGGGCGCCACGAGCAGTACTTC

D gene: TRBD2
clone size: .
V gene: TRBV7-9
J gene: TRBJ2-5
CDR3 protein: CASSLGAGSFGRRGETQYF
CDR3 DNA: TGTGCCAGCAGCTTAGGAGCGGGATCGTTTGGGCGGAGGGGAGAGACCCAGTACTTC

D gene: .
clone size: .
V gene: TRBV6-6
J gene: TRBJ1-2
CDR3 protein: CASMWGGKNGYTF
CDR3 DNA: TGTGCCAGCATGTGGGGGGGCAAGAATGGCTACACCTTC

D gene: .
clone size: .
V gene: TRBV10-3
J gene: TRBJ2-7
CDR3 protein: CAISDGEGFYEQYF
CDR3 DNA: TGTGCCATCAGTGACGGCGAGGGATTCTACGAGCAGTACTTC

D gene: .
clone size: .
V gene: TRBV5-1
J gene: TRBJ2-1
CDR3 protein: CASSPESGLEQFF
CDR3 DNA: TGCGCCAGCAGTCCGGAGTCAGGGCTTGAGCAGTTCTTC

D gene: .
clone size: few
V gene: TRBV6-6
J gene: TRBJ2-1
CDR3 protein: CASSYPGRGYNEQFF
CDR3 DNA: TGTGCCAGCAGTTACCCCGGGAGAGGATACAATGAGCAGTTCTTC

D gene: .
clone size: .
V gene: TRBV13
J gene: TRBJ2-5
CDR3 protein: CASSLGMQETQYF
CDR3 DNA: TGTGCCAGCAGCTTAGGCATGCAAGAGACCCAGTACTTC

D gene: TRBD2
clone size: .
V gene: TRBV4-2
J gene: TRBJ2-7
CDR3 protein: CASSQLRTSNEQYF
CDR3 DNA: TGTGCCAGCAGCCAACTCCGGACTAGCAACGAGCAGTACTTC

D gene: .
clone size: .
V gene: TRBV5-4
J gene: TRBJ1-3
CDR3 protein: CASSLEWGGGNTIYF
CDR3 DNA: TGTGCCAGCAGCTTGGAATGGGGAGGGGGAAACACCATATATTTT

D gene: TRBD2
clone size: .
V gene: TRBV5-1
J gene: TRBJ2-1
CDR3 protein: CASSLVANRGGDNEQFF
CDR3 DNA: TGCGCCAGCAGCTTGGTGGCTAATAGGGGAGGGGACAATGAGCAGTTCTTC

D gene: TRBD2
clone size: .
V gene: TRBV5-1
J gene: TRBJ2-1
CDR3 protein: CASSFVGGNEQFF
CDR3 DNA: TGCGCCAGCAGCTTTGTGGGGGGGAATGAGCAGTTCTTC

D gene: .
clone size: .
V gene: TRBV30
J gene: TRBJ1-1
CDR3 protein: CAGQRNTEAFF
CDR3 DNA: TGTGCCGGACAGAGGAACACTGAAGCTTTCTTT

D gene: .
clone size: .
V gene: TRBV28
J gene: TRBJ1-4
CDR3 protein: CASSATAYATNEKLFF
CDR3 DNA: TGTGCCAGCAGTGCGACAGCCTATGCAACTAATGAAAAACTGTTTTTT

D gene: .
clone size: .
V gene: TRBV4-1
J gene: TRBJ1-5
CDR3 protein: CASRPTGFGQPQHF
CDR3 DNA: TGCGCCAGCAGACCTACAGGGTTTGGTCAGCCCCAGCATTTT

D gene: TRBD2
clone size: once
V gene: TRBV5-1
J gene: TRBJ2-4
CDR3 protein: CASSHGGTKNIQYF
CDR3 DNA: TGCGCCAGCAGCCACGGGGGGACCAAAAACATTCAGTACTTC